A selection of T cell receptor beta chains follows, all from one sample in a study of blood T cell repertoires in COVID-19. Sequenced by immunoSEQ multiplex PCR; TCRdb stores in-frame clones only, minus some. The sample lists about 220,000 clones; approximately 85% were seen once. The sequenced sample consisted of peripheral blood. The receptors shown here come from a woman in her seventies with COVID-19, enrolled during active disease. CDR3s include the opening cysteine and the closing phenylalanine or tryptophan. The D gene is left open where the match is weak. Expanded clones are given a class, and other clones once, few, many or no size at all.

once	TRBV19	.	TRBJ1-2	CASSRGDYGYTF	TGTGCCAGTAGTAGGGGGGACTATGGCTACACCTTC
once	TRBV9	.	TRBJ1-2	CASSPGGAVNYGYTF	TGTGCCAGCAGCCCCGGGGGGGCCGTTAACTATGGCTACACCTTC
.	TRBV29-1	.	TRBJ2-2	CSVDPGGGELFF	TGCAGCGTTGACCCCGGTGGCGGGGAGCTGTTTTTT
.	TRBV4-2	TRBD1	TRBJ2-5	CASRQGQETQYF	TGTGCCAGCAGACAGGGGCAAGAGACCCAGTACTTC
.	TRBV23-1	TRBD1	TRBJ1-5	CASRPRDRGNQPQHF	TGCGCCAGCAGACCCCGGGACAGGGGGAATCAGCCCCAGCATTTT
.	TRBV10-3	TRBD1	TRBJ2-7	CAISKTGGAYEQYF	TGTGCCATCAGTAAGACAGGGGGCGCTTACGAGCAGTACTTC
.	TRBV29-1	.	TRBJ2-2	CSVEDRRGGYTGELFF	TGCAGCGTTGAAGATCGGAGGGGGGGATACACCGGGGAGCTGTTTTTT
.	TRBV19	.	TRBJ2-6	CASSISGASGANVLTF	TGTGCCAGTAGTATTTCGGGTGCCTCTGGGGCCAACGTCCTGACTTTC
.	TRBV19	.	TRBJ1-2	CASSALQGTGDYGYTF	TGTGCCAGTAGTGCGCTTCAGGGAACGGGGGACTATGGCTACACCTTC
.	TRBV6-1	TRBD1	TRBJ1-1	CASSEGTGTGARAFF	TGTGCCAGCAGTGAAGGAACCGGGACAGGGGCGAGAGCTTTCTTT
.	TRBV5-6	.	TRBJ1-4	CASSLGGGGPLANEKLFF	TGTGCCAGCAGCTTGGGAGGCGGGGGGCCTTTGGCTAATGAAAAACTGTTTTTT
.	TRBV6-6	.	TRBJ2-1	CASSYGSGGIYNEQFF	TGTGCCAGCAGTTACGGTAGCGGAGGAATCTACAATGAGCAGTTCTTC
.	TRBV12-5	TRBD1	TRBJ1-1	CASGLASGTGNMRNTEAFF	TGTGCTAGTGGTTTGGCTTCCGGGACAGGGAACATGAGAAATACTGAAGCTTTCTTT
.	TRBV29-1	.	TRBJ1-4	CSVERQVGEKLFF	TGCAGCGTTGAAAGGCAGGTTGGCGAAAAACTGTTTTTT
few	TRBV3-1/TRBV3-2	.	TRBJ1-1	CASSQDFRGNTEAFF	TGTGCCAGCAGCCAAGATTTTCGGGGGAACACTGAAGCTTTCTTT
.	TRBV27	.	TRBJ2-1	CASKSRSSYNEQFF	TGTGCCAGCAAGTCTCGGAGCTCCTACAATGAGCAGTTCTTC
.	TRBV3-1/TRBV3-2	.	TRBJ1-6	CASSQSVTSYNSPLHF	TGTGCCAGCAGCCAGTCCGTTACCAGCTATAATTCACCCCTCCACTTT
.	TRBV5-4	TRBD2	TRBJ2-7	CASSLVGLASYEQYF	TGTGCCAGCAGCTTGGTGGGACTAGCGAGTTACGAGCAGTACTTC
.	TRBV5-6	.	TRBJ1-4	CASSFPGGPNEKLFF	TGTGCCAGCAGCTTTCCGGGGGGACCTAATGAAAAACTGTTTTTT
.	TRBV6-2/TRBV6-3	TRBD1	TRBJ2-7	CASSQSGTGTYEQYF	TGTGCCAGCAGTCAATCCGGGACAGGGACCTACGAGCAGTACTTC
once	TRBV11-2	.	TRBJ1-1	CASSQTNMNTEAFF	TGTGCCAGCAGTCAGACTAACATGAACACTGAAGCTTTCTTT
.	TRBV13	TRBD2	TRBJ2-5	CASSLEGLAGNQETQYF	TGTGCCAGCAGCTTAGAGGGACTAGCGGGAAATCAAGAGACCCAGTACTTC
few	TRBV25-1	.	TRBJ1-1	CASSELLGGNTEAFF	TGTGCCAGCAGTGAACTCCTAGGGGGGAACACTGAAGCTTTCTTT
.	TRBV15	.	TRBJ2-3	CATSRGDLSGWLGDTQYF	TGTGCCACCAGCAGAGGGGACCTAAGCGGGTGGCTAGGTGATACGCAGTATTTT
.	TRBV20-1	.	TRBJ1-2	CSASNGYTF	TGCAGTGCTAGCAATGGCTACACCTTC
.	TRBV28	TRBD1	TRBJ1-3	CASSSPQGAAGNTIYF	TGTGCCAGCAGCTCACCGCAGGGGGCGGCTGGAAACACCATATATTTT
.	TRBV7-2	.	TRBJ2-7	CASSSSRDTTPYEQYF	TGTGCCAGCAGCTCGTCCCGGGACACTACGCCCTACGAGCAGTACTTC
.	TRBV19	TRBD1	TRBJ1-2	CASSLQGYRYGYTF	TGTGCCAGTAGCCTACAGGGGTACCGCTATGGCTACACCTTC
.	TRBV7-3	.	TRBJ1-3	CASSPLPGPPSGNTIYF	TGTGCCAGCAGCCCACTTCCAGGTCCTCCCTCTGGAAACACCATATATTTT
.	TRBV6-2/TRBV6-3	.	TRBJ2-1	CASSHGSNEQFF	TGTGCCAGCAGCCACGGGTCGAATGAGCAGTTCTTC
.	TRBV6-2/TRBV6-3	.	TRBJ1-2	CASSPGRDYGYTF	TGTGCCAGCAGCCCCGGCAGGGACTATGGCTACACCTTC
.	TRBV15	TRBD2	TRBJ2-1	CATSRDLPAGGDNEQFF	TGTGCCACCAGCAGAGATCTTCCAGCGGGGGGCGACAATGAGCAGTTCTTC
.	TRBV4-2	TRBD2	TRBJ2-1	CASSSPGLAGGQTGNEQFF	TGTGCCAGCAGCTCCCCGGGACTAGCGGGGGGCCAGACGGGGAATGAGCAGTTCTTC
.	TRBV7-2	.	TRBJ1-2	CASSLQQYYGYTF	TGTGCCAGCAGCTTACAACAGTACTATGGCTACACCTTC
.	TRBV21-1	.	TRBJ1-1	CASRKLGAGENTEAFF	TGTGCCAGCAGAAAACTCGGGGCGGGGGAAAACACTGAAGCTTTCTTT
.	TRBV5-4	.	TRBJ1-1	CASSLSRVPTEAFF	TGTGCCAGCAGCTTGAGCAGGGTCCCCACTGAAGCTTTCTTT
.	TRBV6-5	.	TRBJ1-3	CASSYDGSSGNTIYF	TGTGCCAGCAGTTATGACGGGAGCTCTGGAAACACCATATATTTT
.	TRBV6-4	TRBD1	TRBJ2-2	CASSDLFGAGGPPNTGELFF	TGTGCCAGCAGTGACCTTTTTGGGGCAGGGGGCCCTCCGAACACCGGGGAGCTGTTTTTT
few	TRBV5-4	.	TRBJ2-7	CASSQTGYEQYF	TGTGCCAGCAGCCAAACAGGTTACGAGCAGTACTTC
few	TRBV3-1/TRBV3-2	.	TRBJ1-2	CASSQDLGRYGYTF	TGTGCCAGCAGCCAAGATCTTGGTCGGTATGGCTACACCTTC
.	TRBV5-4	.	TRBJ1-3	CASSLMGGTGNTIYF	TGTGCCAGCAGCTTGATGGGGGGAACCGGAAACACCATATATTTT
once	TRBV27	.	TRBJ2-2	CASSFFGQGDTGELFF	.
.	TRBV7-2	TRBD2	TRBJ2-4	CASSLAPSGGLNIQYF	TGTGCCAGCAGCTTAGCTCCTAGCGGGGGGCTAAACATTCAGTACTTC
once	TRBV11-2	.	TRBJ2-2	CASSLDRKSTGELFF	TGTGCCAGCAGCTTAGACAGGAAATCCACCGGGGAGCTGTTTTTT
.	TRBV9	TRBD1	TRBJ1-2	CASSVTGEYYGYTF	TGTGCCAGCAGCGTAACAGGGGAATACTATGGCTACACCTTC
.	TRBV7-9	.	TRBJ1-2	CASSSTSGHVDGYTF	TGTGCCAGCAGCTCCACTTCGGGACATGTCGATGGCTACACCTTC
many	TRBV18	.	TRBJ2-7	CASSRERGSYEQYF	TGTGCCAGCTCACGTGAACGGGGAAGCTACGAGCAGTACTTC
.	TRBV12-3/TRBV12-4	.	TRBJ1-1	CATTFGGRTEAFF	TGTGCCACCACCTTCGGCGGTCGCACTGAAGCTTTCTTT
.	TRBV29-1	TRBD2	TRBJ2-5	CSVPTSGRWETQYF	TGCAGCGTTCCGACTAGCGGGAGGTGGGAGACCCAGTACTTC
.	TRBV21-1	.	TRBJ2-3	CASSKARVGGVTDTQYF	TGTGCCAGCAGCAAAGCACGGGTTGGCGGGGTCACGGATACGCAGTATTTT